Following are 28 T cell receptor beta chains from one sample sequenced in a study of blood T cell repertoires in COVID-19. TCRdb's copy holds only in-frame clones and misses some; the assay was immunoSEQ multiplex PCR. This table holds roughly 91,000 clones, around 80% found once. The sample taken for sequencing was peripheral blood. The receptors come from a man in his 70s with acute or convalescent COVID-19.

The rearrangement uses TRBV3-1 (or the pseudogene TRBV3-2) and TRBJ1-1; D possibly corresponds to TRBD1 (6 bases). This CDR3 has 14 amino acids. Germline V gives CDR1 LGHDT, CDR2 YNNKEL (reference sequence). V lost 6 bases to trimming and J lost 1 base, with 12 bases between them. CDR3 region: CASSQGWGNTEAFF. DNA of the CDR3: TGTGCCAGCAGTCAGGGGTGGGGGAACACTGAAGCTTTCTTT.

The V gene is TRBV6-5, the J gene TRBJ2-5, with TRBD1 matching 10 bases. V lost 8 bases to trimming and J lost 4 bases; unmatched junction nucleotides: 7. The CDR3 covers 14 residues. Per the germline V gene, CDR1 is MNHEY and CDR2 is SVGAGI. The CDR3 here is CASCRDRGIETQYF. CDR3 sequence (DNA): TGTGCCAGCTGCCGGGACAGGGGTATAGAGACCCAGTACTTC.

V and J are TRBV7-2 and TRBJ2-5; 8 positions agree with TRBD2. The CDR3 is made up of 15 amino acids. Trimming cost V 5 bases and J 1 base; bases outside gene matches: 6. Germline CDR1 reads SGHTA; CDR2 reads FQGNSA. CDR3 protein: CASSAQSGSQETQYF. The DNA for the CDR3 is TGTGCCAGCAGCGCGCAAAGCGGGAGCCAAGAGACCCAGTACTTC.

The chain recombines TRBV5-1 with TRBJ1-4; no reliable D call. The V and J ends lost 0 bases and 7 bases respectively, with 13 bases between them. The CDR3 is 15 residues long. Germline V CDR1 and CDR2: SGHRS, YFSETQ. DNA of the CDR3: TGCGCCAGCAGCTTGGCCCGGGATTACCGTGAAAAACTGTTTTTT. Translating gives CASSLARDYREKLFF.

The chain employs TRBV7-9 and TRBJ2-2; D gene ambiguous. Germline CDR1 and CDR2: SEHNR and FQNEAQ (reference sequence). The CDR3 extends over 12 amino acids. The germline V and J ends were trimmed by 2 bases and 8 bases, with 6 bases remaining between them. The CDR3 protein is CASSLSLGELFF. In nucleotides, the CDR3 is TGTGCCAGCAGCTTATCCCTGGGGGAGCTGTTTTTT. Full variable domain (rest looked up from reference TRBV7-9 and TRBJ2-2): DTGVSQNPRHKITKRGQNVTFRCDPISEHNRLYWYRQTLGQGPEFLTYFQNEAQLEKSRLLSDRFSAERPKGSFSTLEIQRTEQGDSAMYLCASSLSLGELFFGEGSRLTVL.

This sequence joins TRBV7-6 and TRBJ1-1, with a possible D match to TRBD1 (5 bases). Looked up from germline, CDR1 is SGHVS and CDR2 is FNYEAQ. This CDR3 comprises 15 residues. The germline V and J ends were trimmed by 6 bases and 1 base, with 15 bases remaining between them. The CDR3 DNA sequence: TGTGCCAGCAGGGCGTCAGCGGGGGGGAACACTGAAGCTTTCTTT. Its protein is CASRASAGGNTEAFF.

The chain has TRBV5-1 and TRBJ2-3, with D tentatively TRBD1 (6 bases). Deletions cut 7 bases from V and 2 bases from J, with 14 bases between. The CDR3 runs 14 residues. CDR1 and CDR2 (germline): SGHRS, YFSETQ. The CDR3 is CASHEQGDTDTQYF. As DNA, the CDR3 is TGCGCCAGCCACGAACAGGGCGACACAGATACGCAGTATTTT.

This rearrangement joins TRBV5-1 to TRBJ1-4; D remains ambiguous. Trimming pared 5 bases from V and 0 bases from J, leaving 11 bases between. Germline CDR1 is SGHRS and CDR2 is YFSETQ. This CDR3 region has 15 residues. This CDR3 reads CASSPGFTTNEKLFF. As DNA, the CDR3 is TGCGCCAGCAGTCCAGGATTCACAACTAATGAAAAACTGTTTTTT.

The chain recombines TRBV25-1 with TRBJ2-3; D might be TRBD1 (5 bases). V lost 4 bases, J lost 0 bases, and 14 bases lay in between. The CDR3 contains 16 residues. Germline V lookup: CDR1 MGHDK, CDR2 SYGVNS. The CDR3 coding sequence is TGTGCCAGCAGTGGAGTTATGGGGCAGAGCACAGATACGCAGTATTTT. Residues: CASSGVMGQSTDTQYF.

The chain has TRBV14 and TRBJ2-5; no definite D call. Germline lookup yields CDR1 SGHDN and CDR2 FVKESK. Trimming took off 0 bases at V and 5 bases at J, with 4 bases between the two ends. CDR3 size: 12 residues. In DNA form, the CDR3 reads TGTGCCAGCAGCCAAGAGTCGGAGACCCAGTACTTC. It translates to CASSQESETQYF.

The chain couples TRBV5-1 to TRBJ2-6, with no clear D. V shed 2 bases and J shed 0 bases, with 9 bases lying between them. The CDR3 runs 16 residues. Germline CDR1 reads SGHRS; CDR2 reads YFSETQ. CDR3 in amino acids: CASSLWSNSGANVLTF. DNA for the CDR3: TGCGCCAGCAGCTTATGGTCTAACTCTGGGGCCAACGTCCTGACTTTC.

This chain joins TRBV7-9 and TRBJ1-1; TRBD1 matches at 9 bases. V lost 1 base, J lost 0 bases, and 3 bases stayed unmatched. This CDR3 is 16 amino acids long. In germline, CDR1 is SEHNR, CDR2 FQNEAQ (reference sequence). CDR3 protein: CASSLGGQGMNTEAFF. The CDR3 DNA is TGTGCCAGCAGCTTAGGTGGACAGGGGATGAACACTGAAGCTTTCTTT.

J is TRBJ1-4 and V is TRBV7-9; D gene ambiguous. Trimming pared 8 bases from V and 7 bases from J, leaving 17 bases between. CDR1 and CDR2 (germline): SEHNR, FQNEAQ (reference sequence). The CDR3 length is 14 residues. The CDR3 DNA follows: TGTGCCAGCTCCCTAGGGAGGGAGGCTGAAAAACTGTTTTTT. Its translation is CASSLGREAEKLFF.

This clone has a single count. The chain has TRBV5-4 and TRBJ2-2; perhaps TRBD2 as D (6 bases). This CDR3 contains 14 residues. The germline V gene has CDR1 SGHNT and CDR2 YYREEE (reference sequence). Trimming cost V 0 bases and J 7 bases, with 10 bases left between them. DNA of the CDR3: TGTGCCAGCAGCTTGGGCGGGGCTGGCGGGGAGCTGTTTTTT. Protein: CASSLGGAGGELFF.

This clone was recorded only once. The gene calls are TRBV3-1 (or the pseudogene TRBV3-2) and TRBJ2-5; 11 bases are a match to TRBD2. CDR1 is LGHDT, CDR2 YNNKEL, per germline (reference sequence). V lost 4 bases to trimming and J lost 5 bases; unmatched junction nucleotides: 9. The CDR3 spans 16 residues. In DNA form, the CDR3 reads TGTGCCAGCAGCCTCAAACTAGCGGGGGCCTGGGAGACCCAGTACTTC. Amino acid sequence: CASSLKLAGAWETQYF.

CDR3 protein: CASSPGYQADTQYF. The CDR3 DNA reads TGTGCCAGCAGCCCGGGATACCAAGCAGATACGCAGTATTTT. This chain uses TRBV11-2 with TRBJ2-3; D may be TRBD2 (5 bases). V was cut by 5 bases and J by 4 bases, with 13 bases left in between. Germline CDR1 reads SGHAT; CDR2 reads FQNNGV. This CDR3 is built from 14 residues.

V gene TRBV18 combines with J gene TRBJ2-7, with TRBD1 matching over 12 bases. The J segment lost 8 bases and the V segment lost 4 bases, leaving 3 bases of the junction unmatched. The CDR3 contains 13 residues. Germline CDR1 is KGHSH and CDR2 is LQKENI. Here the CDR3 DNA reads TGTGCCAGCTCACAACGGGACAGGGGGCAGCAGTACGTC. This encodes CASSQRDRGQQYV.

The chain recombines TRBV5-1 with TRBJ2-1, with D perhaps TRBD2 (5 bases). Germline V gene lookup returns CDR1 SGHRS and CDR2 YFSETQ. V was cut by 3 bases and J by 9 bases, with 13 bases left in between. The CDR3 runs 13 residues. CDR3 residues: CASSSGVRGEQFF. CDR3 nucleotides: TGCGCCAGCAGCTCCGGGGTAAGAGGTGAGCAGTTCTTC.

The chain joins TRBV6-5 to TRBJ1-4, with D possibly TRBD1 on 6 matching bases. Germline V gene sequence: CDR1 MNHEY, CDR2 SVGAGI. Trimming removed 4 bases at V and 8 bases at J, with 8 bases between. The CDR3 runs 12 residues. The CDR3 sequence: CASSSTGEKLFF. CDR3 in DNA: TGTGCCAGCAGTTCGACAGGCGAAAAACTGTTTTTT.

The chain has TRBV2 and TRBJ2-1; the match to TRBD2 covers 12 bases. Germline V gene data show CDR1 as SNHLY and CDR2 as FYNNEI. V gave up 2 bases and J gave up 7 bases; unmatched junction bases: 0. The CDR3 runs to 14 residues. Here the CDR3 reads CASSELAGGNEQFF. In DNA, the CDR3 is TGTGCCAGCAGTGAACTAGCGGGGGGGAATGAGCAGTTCTTC.

J is TRBJ1-1 and V is TRBV4-1; D not resolved. The length of the CDR3 is 15 residues. Per the germline V gene, CDR1 is MGHRA and CDR2 is YSYEKL. Deletions cut 4 bases from V and 0 bases from J, with 12 bases between. The CDR3 DNA follows: TGCGCCAGCAGCCGGACGGGGTCTATGAACACTGAAGCTTTCTTT. Encoded protein: CASSRTGSMNTEAFF.

This chain connects TRBV3-1 (or the pseudogene TRBV3-2) to TRBJ1-1; D gene ambiguous. The length of the CDR3 is 14 residues. V was shortened by 4 bases and J by 4 bases, with 13 bases between the two germline ends. Germline assignment: CDR1 LGHDT and CDR2 YNNKEL (reference sequence). The chain's CDR3 is CASSPTGLSTEAFF. DNA of the CDR3: TGTGCCAGCAGCCCAACCGGACTGAGCACTGAAGCTTTCTTT.

The chain carries TRBV6-5 and TRBJ2-1, with TRBD1 matching 10 bases. This CDR3 is built from 14 residues. Germline CDR1 MNHEY, CDR2 SVGAGI. Trimming took 5 bases from V and 4 from J; bases not matched to a gene: 2. CDR3 bases: TGTGCCAGCAGTCCGGGACAGGGGTACAATGAGCAGTTCTTC. Translating gives CASSPGQGYNEQFF.

This sequence joins TRBV11-2 and TRBJ2-7, with TRBD1 as a possible D gene (6 bases). Trimming stripped 5 bases from V and 0 bases from J, with 23 bases between. CDR3 length: 18 residues. Per germline, CDR1 SGHAT and CDR2 FQNNGV. The CDR3 nucleotides read TGTGCCAGCAGCCCGATAAGTCGGAGTCAGGGGACCTCCTACGAGCAGTACGTC. Its protein product is CASSPISRSQGTSYEQYV.

The sample holds one count of this clone. J is TRBJ2-1 and V is TRBV5-1; 7 positions match TRBD2. This CDR3 has 16 residues. Germline V gene lookup returns CDR1 SGHRS and CDR2 YFSETQ. After removal of 0 bases from V and 4 bases from J, the junction contained 7 bases not matched to a gene. Here the CDR3 DNA reads TGCGCCAGCAGCTTGGAGGTGCGGGGGAGTTACAATGAGCAGTTCTTC. Translated: CASSLEVRGSYNEQFF.

J is TRBJ1-3 and V is TRBV3-1 (or the pseudogene TRBV3-2), with D possibly being TRBD1 (6 bases). The CDR3 is made up of 16 amino acids. The ends were cut back, 1 base at V and 2 bases at J, with 12 bases in the middle. CDR1 LGHDT and CDR2 YNNKEL come from the germline V gene (reference sequence). CDR3 loop: CASSQVARGPGNTIYF. DNA for the CDR3: TGTGCCAGCAGCCAAGTCGCCAGGGGCCCTGGAAACACCATATATTTT.

The chain combines TRBV24-1 with TRBJ2-7, with TRBD1 matching over 7 bases. V lost 4 bases to trimming and J lost 2 bases; unmatched junction nucleotides: 4. Germline CDR1 is KGHDR and CDR2 is SFDVKD. This CDR3 is built from 14 residues. This chain's CDR3 is CATSEGGTAYEQYF. The DNA of the CDR3 is TGTGCCACCAGTGAAGGTGGGACAGCCTACGAGCAGTACTTC.

The chain recombines TRBV7-9 with TRBJ1-3; weak D call: TRBD1 (6 bases). The ends were cut back, 4 bases at V and 4 bases at J, with 14 bases in the middle. This CDR3 is 15 amino acids long. Germline CDR1 is SEHNR and CDR2 is FQNEAQ (reference sequence). The DNA of the CDR3 is TGTGCCAGCAGCTCTACAGGGCTGGAAGGAAACACCATATATTTT. It is translated as CASSSTGLEGNTIYF. Complete variable domain (other parts from reference TRBV7-9 and TRBJ1-3): DTGVSQNPRHKITKRGQNVTFRCDPISEHNRLYWYRQTLGQGPEFLTYFQNEAQLEKSRLLSDRFSAERPKGSFSTLEIQRTEQGDSAMYLCASSSTGLEGNTIYFGEGSWLTVV.